The 20 T cell receptor beta chains listed next were all sequenced from one sample in a study of spatial heterogeneity in lung cancer. The sample's time point: sample taken at primary tumor resection. Researchers sequenced whole RNA taken from tumor, nontumor lung or frozen PBMC without sorting. TCRdb processed the 5' RACE reads anew with MiXCR; each CDR3 protein has one entry. This table has several thousand distinct CDR3 sequences, roughly 24% appearing once. The sequences come from PBMCs, collected at surgery. These receptors were collected from a female donor with early-stage non-small cell lung cancer.

A remark on this clonotype: The library was built for alpha chains, so this beta chain is an off-target read and its size means little. The V and J genes are TRBV7-3 and TRBJ2-4, with TRBD2 matching over 10 bases. The CDR3 contains 15 residues. V shed 4 bases and J 5 bases; nucleotides not matched to a gene: 5. Germline V CDR1 and CDR2: SGHTA, FQGTGA. The CDR3 reads CASSSGLAFENIQYF. The CDR3 nucleotides are TGTGCCAGCAGCTCGGGACTAGCGTTTGAAAACATTCAGTACTTC.

On this clonotype: The library was prepared for alpha chains; this beta chain is a stray read, so its frequency means little. The rearrangement uses TRBV4-2 and TRBJ2-2; D gene ambiguous. Trimming left V 5 bases short and J 6 bases short, with 22 bases between. This CDR3 is built from 17 residues. Germline V gives CDR1 LGHNA, CDR2 YNFKEQ. The CDR3 DNA sequence: TGTGCCAGCAGCGTATACTCGTCCGGCCAAGGATCCGGGGAGCTGTTTTTT. This codes for CASSVYSSGQGSGELFF.

This clonotype counts as medium-sized (0.01 to 0.1%). This beta chain represents an off-target read in a library built for alpha chains; its size is of limited meaning. V and J are TRBV27 and TRBJ2-7; 10 bases fit TRBD2. CDR1 MNHEY and CDR2 SMNVEV come from the germline V gene (reference sequence). J lost 3 bases, V lost 5 bases, and 10 bases had no gene match. CDR3 length: 16 residues. The CDR3 region is CASSPSWTSGRYEQYF. CDR3 bases: TGTGCCAGCAGTCCCTCCTGGACTAGCGGACGCTACGAGCAGTACTTC.

In its sample, this clonotype ranks as medium-sized (0.01 to 0.1%). For a library built for alpha chains, this beta chain is a stray read; little rests on its size. This chain connects TRBV15 to TRBJ2-3; 7 bases are a match to TRBD2. There are 13 residues in the CDR3. V shed 0 bases and J 10 bases; nucleotides not matched to a gene: 4. Germline CDR1 and CDR2: LNHNV and YYDKDF (reference sequence). The CDR3 DNA reads as TGTGCCACCAGCAGAGATCTTGGGGGGGCGCAGTATTTT. Protein product: CATSRDLGGAQYF.

Remarks on this clonotype: Within a library made for alpha chains, this beta chain is off target, and its count is uninformative. The rearrangement joins TRBV28 to TRBJ2-5; 7 positions agree with TRBD2. The CDR3 consists of 18 residues. V lost 5 bases and J lost 5; bases outside the gene matches: 20. Looked up from germline, CDR1 is MDHEN and CDR2 is SYDVKM. CDR3 nucleotides: TGTGCCAGCAGTCTCCAATCAGGACTAGTGGGAGGGCGGGAGACCCAGTACTTC. Translation gives CASSLQSGLVGGRETQYF. Full variable domain (outside the CDR3, taken from reference TRBV28 and TRBJ2-5): DVKVTQSSRYLVKRTGEKVFLECVQDMDHENMFWYRQDPGLGLRLIYFSYDVKMKEKGDIPEGYSVSREKKERFSLILESASTNQTSMYLCASSLQSGLVGGRETQYFGPGTRLLVL.

Within the sample, this clonotype is medium-sized. As an off-target read in a library built for alpha chains, this beta chain has a frequency of little significance. The rearrangement links TRBV5-1 to TRBJ2-1; 7 bases map to TRBD2. CDR1 and CDR2 (germline): SGHRS, YFSETQ. V lost 3 bases, J lost 1 base, and 7 bases stayed unmatched. The CDR3 extends over 16 amino acids. CDR3 loop: CASSSASGMSYNEQFF. The DNA for the CDR3 is TGCGCCAGCAGCTCGGCAAGCGGGATGTCCTACAATGAGCAGTTCTTC.

In this sample, this clonotype turned up a few times. The library was built for alpha chains, so this beta chain is an off-target read and its size means little. The chain combines TRBV20-1 with TRBJ2-1, with 9 bases matching TRBD2. Unmatched junction bases numbered 8, after V lost 0 bases and J lost 5 bases. CDR3 length equals 16 residues. Germline values: CDR1 DFQATT, CDR2 SNEGSKA (reference sequence). The CDR3, as DNA: TGCAGTGCTAGAGACCAGCGGGAGGCCAATCACAATGAGCAGTTCTTC. This encodes CSARDQREANHNEQFF.

Relative to its sample, this clonotype is medium-sized. For a library built for alpha chains, this beta chain is a stray read; little rests on its size. The chain couples TRBV19 to TRBJ2-1, with TRBD2 matching 9 bases. Germline lookup yields CDR1 LNHDA and CDR2 SQIVND (reference sequence). V lost 3 bases to trimming and J lost 10 bases; unmatched junction nucleotides: 4. This CDR3 has 13 residues. The CDR3 bases are TGTGCCAGTAGTATCGGACTAGCGCAAGAGCAGTTCTTC. It yields the protein CASSIGLAQEQFF.

A note on this clonotype: With the library built for alpha chains, this beta chain is off target and its frequency is not meaningful. The chain is built from TRBV18 and TRBJ2-1; 7 bases match TRBD2. Germline V gives CDR1 KGHSH, CDR2 LQKENI. The CDR3 consists of 15 residues. The ends lost 1 base at V and 4 bases at J; junction bases unmatched: 4. The CDR3 loop is CASSPRRESYNEQFF. The CDR3 DNA follows: TGTGCCAGCTCACCACGGCGGGAGTCTTACAATGAGCAGTTCTTC.

A note on this clonotype: This beta chain was picked up by a library intended for alpha chains and is off target, so its count carries little meaning. The gene calls are TRBV4-3 and TRBJ2-3, with 7 bases that match TRBD1. Germline CDR1 is LGHNA and CDR2 is YSLEER. The CDR3 runs to 15 residues. J gave up 0 bases and V 2 bases, and 2 bases lay outside the gene matches. The CDR3 DNA reads TGCGCCAGCAGCCAACGGGACAGCAGCACAGATACGCAGTATTTT. Translation: CASSQRDSSTDTQYF.

Points on this clonotype: This beta chain represents an off-target read in a library built for alpha chains; its size is of limited meaning. The chain is built from TRBV28 and TRBJ2-7; possibly TRBD2 for D (6 bases). The germline gives CDR1 MDHEN, CDR2 SYDVKM. The CDR3 covers 13 residues. Trimming stripped 6 bases from V and 3 bases from J, with 12 bases between. This CDR3 reads CASSPGSRYEQYF. CDR3 nucleotides: TGTGCCAGCAGCCCCGGGAGCCGCTACGAGCAGTACTTC.

This clonotype is labeled as medium-sized (0.01 to 0.1%). This beta chain was picked up by a library intended for alpha chains and is off target, so its count carries little meaning. V and J are TRBV5-5 and TRBJ2-2, with 10 bases fitting TRBD1. This CDR3 has 15 amino acids. Looked up from germline, CDR1 is SGHKS and CDR2 is YYEKEE (reference sequence). The ends lost 7 bases at V and 5 bases at J; junction bases unmatched: 8. The CDR3 here is CASGGQGGFTGELFF. CDR3 bases: TGTGCCAGCGGCGGACAGGGGGGTTTTACCGGGGAGCTGTTTTTT.

This clonotype was detected only a few times. The library was built for alpha chains, so this beta chain is an off-target read and its size means little. This chain uses TRBV18 with TRBJ2-5; TRBD2 matches 8 bases. Germline values: CDR1 KGHSH, CDR2 LQKENI. The CDR3 covers 14 residues. The ends lost 4 bases at V and 4 bases at J; junction bases unmatched: 5. As DNA, the CDR3 is TGTGCCAGCTCACTTCGTCTAGCGGGAGAGACCCAGTACTTC. This gives the protein CASSLRLAGETQYF.

This clonotype was detected a few times. In a library made to pick up alpha chains, this beta chain is a stray read with a size that means little. The chain has TRBV6-5 and TRBJ2-1, with TRBD2 matching 9 bases. The CDR3 is 16 amino acids. CDR1 and CDR2 from the germline V gene are MNHEY and SVGAGI. Germline trimming cut 0 bases from V and 5 bases from J; bases unmatched to any gene: 5. This CDR3 is CASSYSGGRADNEQFF. The CDR3 DNA sequence: TGTGCCAGCAGTTACTCCGGCGGGAGGGCCGACAATGAGCAGTTCTTC.

This clonotype occurred a few times. With the library built for alpha chains, this beta chain is off target and its frequency is not meaningful. The chain joins TRBV30 to TRBJ2-4; D possibly corresponds to TRBD2 (5 bases). Germline CDR1 GTSNPN, CDR2 SVGIG (reference sequence). Trimming removed 5 bases at V and 6 bases at J, with 11 bases between. This CDR3 contains 12 residues. This chain's CDR3 is CAWEDRGNIQYF. In nucleotides, the CDR3 is TGTGCCTGGGAGGATCGGGGAAACATTCAGTACTTC.

This clonotype is termed medium-sized (0.01 to 0.1%). Being off target in a library aimed at alpha chains, this beta chain has a size of little meaning. The V call is TRBV6-6, the J call TRBJ2-5, with no clear D. V gave up 8 bases and J gave up 2 bases, with 6 bases separating them. This CDR3 contains 11 residues. Germline CDR1 MNHNY, CDR2 SVGAGI (reference sequence). Here the CDR3 DNA reads TGTGCCAGCGGAAGTCAAGAGACCCAGTACTTC. Protein: CASGSQETQYF.

A word on this clonotype: One junction end disagrees with the germline gene, perhaps due to a read error. Since it is a stray read in a library aimed at alpha chains, this beta chain has a size that is not meaningful. The V gene is TRBV12-3 or TRBV12-4, the J gene TRBJ2-7; tentatively, D is TRBD1 or TRBD2 (5 bases each). CDR3 length equals 15 residues. This CDR3 reads CASSVALRGRGEQYF. The CDR3 region has the DNA TGTGCCAGCAGTGTAGCCCTCCGGGGACGGGGCGAGCAGTACTTC.

Concerning this clonotype itself: A library made for alpha chains picked up this beta chain off target, so its size means little. The chain links TRBV20-1 to TRBJ2-3, with D hard to call. V lost 1 base, J lost 0 bases, and 11 bases lay in between. Germline V CDR1 and CDR2: DFQATT, SNEGSKA (reference sequence). The CDR3 contains 15 residues. The chain's CDR3 is CSARGDLSSTDTQYF. CDR3 bases: TGCAGTGCTAGAGGAGACTTATCTAGCACAGATACGCAGTATTTT.

For this clonotype: Because this beta chain is a stray read in a library intended to capture alpha chains, its abundance should not be given much weight. The rearrangement joins TRBV7-8 to TRBJ2-7, with 9 bases lining up with TRBD2. Germline values: CDR1 SGHVS, CDR2 FQNEAQ. V shed 0 bases, J shed 7 bases, and the junction held 7 bases outside the gene matches. This CDR3 is 15 amino acids long. CDR3 in amino acids: CASSLASGRTGEQYF. The CDR3 DNA reads as TGTGCCAGCAGCTTAGCCAGCGGGAGGACTGGGGAGCAGTACTTC.

This clonotype has a handful of counts. Since it is a stray read in a library aimed at alpha chains, this beta chain has a size that is not meaningful. This chain uses TRBV4-3 with TRBJ2-2; D might be TRBD1 or TRBD2, each matching 5 bases. Germline V gene sequence: CDR1 LGHNA, CDR2 YSLEER. The CDR3 contains 15 residues. With 2 bases removed from V and 0 bases from J, the gap between germline ends came to 7 bases. CDR3 sequence: CASSQRGANTGELFF. CDR3 in DNA: TGCGCCAGCAGCCAAAGAGGGGCGAACACCGGGGAGCTGTTTTTT.